Below are 2 T cell receptor beta chains sequenced from a single sample in a study of T cells in Graves' hyperthyroidism and ophthalmopathy. TCR beta CDR3 regions were amplified from RNA. In the first-round RT-PCR of the TCR CDR3, the HTBI primer set was used. TCRdb re-analysed the multiplex PCR reads in MiXCR, keeping a single row per CDR3 protein. Of approximately 700,000 distinct CDR3 sequences listed, roughly 15% are singletons. Material: blood. The receptors were gathered from a man aged 18 to 35 with Graves' hyperthyroidism.

The sample holds a few counts of this clonotype. The CDR3 DNA reads as TGTGCCAGCAGCCAGGGGGAATCAATGAACACTGAAGCTTTCTTT. This codes for CASSQGESMNTEAFF. The chain is built from TRBV3-1 and TRBJ1-1, with D perhaps matching TRBD1 (5 bases). This CDR3 spans 15 amino acids. Germline CDR1 reads LGHDT; CDR2 reads YNNKEL (reference sequence). V shed 3 bases and J shed 0 bases, with 11 bases lying between them.

This clonotype showed up many times. The J gene is TRBJ2-1, the V gene TRBV12-3 or TRBV12-4; TRBD2 might be the D (5 bases). The CDR3 runs 16 residues. V shed 4 bases and J shed 7 bases, with 20 bases lying between them. DNA for the CDR3: TGTGCCAGCAGTTCCCCCCCGGGGAAGGTGAAAAATGAGCAGTTCTTC. It translates to CASSSPPGKVKNEQFF.